These 30 T cell receptor beta chains were all obtained from the same sample, sequenced in a study of blood T cell repertoires in COVID-19. Libraries were prepared by immunoSEQ multiplex PCR; TCRdb keeps only in-frame clonotypes and omits some of them. The sample shows 60,000 to 95,000 clones, approximately 90% of them seen only once. The source material was peripheral blood. Receptor source: a human donor in a cohort sampled during active COVID-19.

This chain connects TRBV27 to TRBJ2-5; D may be TRBD2 (6 bases). The CDR3 length is 14 residues. Trimming shortened V by 6 bases and J by 0 bases, and 11 bases separated the two germline ends. Germline values: CDR1 MNHEY, CDR2 SMNVEV (reference sequence). CDR3 coding DNA: TGTGCCAGCAGCGGATGGGGGGACCAAGAGACCCAGTACTTC. Translated, it gives CASSGWGDQETQYF.

The genes are TRBV18 and TRBJ1-4, with a tentative D call TRBD1 (6 bases). The CDR3 contains 15 residues. Trimming removed 0 bases from V and 6 bases from J, with 11 bases in between. Germline-derived CDR1 and CDR2 are KGHSH and LQKENI. Here the CDR3 DNA reads TGTGCCAGCTCACCACCGAGCAGGGGTGATGAAAAACTGTTTTTT. Its protein is CASSPPSRGDEKLFF.

The V gene is TRBV19, the J gene TRBJ2-3; perhaps TRBD1 as D (6 bases). Germline V CDR1 and CDR2: LNHDA, SQIVND (reference sequence). Trimming removed 6 bases at V and 4 bases at J, with 11 bases between. This CDR3 comprises 13 residues. Written as DNA, the CDR3 is TGTGCCAGTAGCCCAGGGGCACCAGATACGCAGTATTTT. It translates to CASSPGAPDTQYF. Using reference TRBV19 and TRBJ2-3 for the parts outside the CDR3, the full variable domain is DGGITQSPKYLFRKEGQNVTLSCEQNLNHDAMYWYRQDPGQGLRLIYYSQIVNDFQKGDIAEGYSVSREKKESFPLTVTSAQKNPTAFYLCASSPGAPDTQYFGPGTRLTVL.

The chain employs TRBV19 and TRBJ2-7; a weak D match, TRBD1 (5 bases). The germline V gene has CDR1 LNHDA and CDR2 SQIVND (reference sequence). CDR3 length equals 16 residues. V lost 6 bases, J lost 5 bases, and 23 bases lay in between. The CDR3 loop is CASSRMVAGLIHEQYF. Here the CDR3 DNA reads TGTGCCAGTAGCCGAATGGTGGCAGGGCTGATCCACGAGCAGTACTTC. Combining the CDR3 with reference TRBV19 and TRBJ2-7 gives the whole variable domain DGGITQSPKYLFRKEGQNVTLSCEQNLNHDAMYWYRQDPGQGLRLIYYSQIVNDFQKGDIAEGYSVSREKKESFPLTVTSAQKNPTAFYLCASSRMVAGLIHEQYFGPGTRLTVT.

This chain uses TRBV5-1 with TRBJ2-2; 7 bases are shared with TRBD2. Germline trimming cut 3 bases from V and 6 bases from J; bases unmatched to any gene: 2. Germline V gene data show CDR1 as SGHRS and CDR2 as YFSETQ. The CDR3 spans 13 residues. CDR3 sequence: CASSSTSAGELFF. CDR3 sequence (DNA): TGCGCCAGCAGCTCTACTAGCGCCGGGGAGCTGTTTTTT.

The CDR3 DNA is TGTGCCATCAGTGACGGGGAAGACTATGGCTACACCTTC. This sequence encodes CAISDGEDYGYTF. The chain has TRBV10-3 and TRBJ1-2; no clear D. CDR3 length equals 13 residues. Trimming took off 3 bases at V and 3 bases at J, with 8 bases between the two ends. Germline values: CDR1 ENHRY, CDR2 SYGVKD.

V is TRBV7-2 and J is TRBJ2-1; TRBD2 aligns across 12 bases. Germline CDR1 reads SGHTA; CDR2 reads FQGNSA. J lost 10 bases, V lost 5 bases, and 15 bases had no gene match. The CDR3 totals 17 residues. CDR3 sequence (DNA): TGTGCCAGCAGCAGGGAGTTGGCTAGCGGGGGGGGAGCAGAGCAGTTCTTC. It codes for CASSRELASGGGAEQFF.

The genes are TRBV12-3 or TRBV12-4 and TRBJ1-1, with TRBD1 as a possible D gene (6 bases). The CDR3 runs 12 residues. V was cut by 3 bases and J by 12 bases, with 14 bases left in between. CDR3 bases: TGTGCCAGCAGTTTCGGGGGGCCGGGCCCTTTCTTT. Translation: CASSFGGPGPFF.

The V gene is TRBV7-2, the J gene TRBJ1-4; D is uncertain. The V gene lost 1 base and the J gene lost 8 bases, with 11 bases spanning the gap. Germline values: CDR1 SGHTA, CDR2 FQGNSA. This CDR3 has 14 amino acids. The CDR3 region has the DNA TGTGCCAGCAGCTTAGGTCTAGTGCGAGAAAAACTGTTTTTT. Its protein is CASSLGLVREKLFF.

V gene TRBV5-1 combines with J gene TRBJ2-5; 9 bases match TRBD1. V gave up 3 bases and J gave up 5 bases; unmatched junction bases: 5. The CDR3 totals 14 residues. Germline values: CDR1 SGHRS, CDR2 YFSETQ. DNA of the CDR3: TGCGCCAGCAGCTCAGGACAGGGGACGGAGACCCAGTACTTC. It is translated as CASSSGQGTETQYF.

V and J are TRBV11-2 and TRBJ2-1, with TRBD2 matching 9 bases. The CDR3 has 14 amino acids. The germline CDR1 and CDR2 sequences are SGHAT and FQNNGV. The V and J ends lost 3 bases and 4 bases, in that order; junction bases with no gene match: 1. In nucleotides, the CDR3 is TGTGCCAGCAGCTTGACTAGCGGTTACAATGAGCAGTTCTTC. It specifies CASSLTSGYNEQFF.

This chain connects TRBV6-4 to TRBJ1-2; D is possibly TRBD1 (5 bases). Germline assignment: CDR1 MRHNA and CDR2 SNTAGT. There are 15 residues in the CDR3. V was trimmed by 8 bases and J by 3 bases, leaving 19 bases between them. CDR3: CASPTGRGCDYGYTF. DNA of the CDR3: TGTGCCAGCCCCACGGGGAGGGGATGCGACTATGGCTACACCTTC.

This chain joins TRBV7-9 and TRBJ1-1, with TRBD1 identical over 7 bases. Per germline, CDR1 SEHNR and CDR2 FQNEAQ (reference sequence). The junction had 7 bases not matched to a gene; V was cut back by 3 bases and J by 6 bases. The CDR3 consists of 14 residues. For the CDR3, the DNA is TGTGCCAGCAGCTTTTACAGGGGAGTCGCTGAAGCTTTCTTT. Protein sequence: CASSFYRGVAEAFF.

V is TRBV11-3 and J is TRBJ2-3; D is possibly TRBD1 (5 bases). The CDR3 has 16 residues. Germline CDR1 SGHNT, CDR2 YENEEA. V was clipped by 3 bases and J by 6 bases, with 19 bases between them. The CDR3 coding sequence is TGTGCCAGCAGCTTCTCAAGTGGGGCGATGGCGGATACGCAGTATTTT. Residues: CASSFSSGAMADTQYF.

The count of this clone is one. The V call is TRBV2, the J call TRBJ2-1; tentative D call: TRBD2 (5 bases). The CDR3 is 14 amino acids. The V gene's germline CDR1 is SNHLY and CDR2 FYNNEI. The V and J ends lost 2 bases and 2 bases respectively, with 7 bases between them. The CDR3 loop reads CASSERGTYNEQFF. In nucleotides, the CDR3 is TGTGCCAGCAGTGAACGGGGAACCTACAATGAGCAGTTCTTC.

V usage is TRBV5-1 and J usage is TRBJ1-1, with TRBD1 matching over 7 bases. The germline gives CDR1 SGHRS, CDR2 YFSETQ. CDR3 length: 14 amino acids. The ends lost 3 bases at V and 7 bases at J; junction bases unmatched: 9. CDR3 sequence: CASSSSAGTVEAFF. In DNA, the CDR3 is TGCGCCAGCAGCTCCAGTGCCGGGACAGTTGAAGCTTTCTTT.

V gene TRBV7-9 combines with J gene TRBJ2-7, with D tentatively TRBD1 (6 bases). Germline CDR1 reads SEHNR; CDR2 reads FQNEAQ (reference sequence). Trimming took 2 bases from V and 6 from J, leaving 14 bases between them. The CDR3 runs 14 residues. CDR3 amino acids: CASSLRTDSLEQYF. CDR3 coding DNA: TGTGCCAGCAGCTTACGGACAGATTCCCTCGAGCAGTACTTC.

The gene calls are TRBV7-2 and TRBJ1-2, with D unclear. V was shortened by 4 bases and J by 0 bases, with 6 bases between the two germline ends. The CDR3 totals 13 residues. CDR1 and CDR2 (germline): SGHTA, FQGNSA. The CDR3 protein is CASSSGANYGYTF. For the CDR3, the DNA is TGTGCCAGCAGCTCCGGGGCTAACTATGGCTACACCTTC.

This chain's CDR3 is CAISEGDSYEQYF. The DNA for the CDR3 is TGTGCCATCAGTGAAGGAGACAGCTACGAGCAGTACTTC. J is TRBJ2-7 and V is TRBV10-3; the D gene is possibly TRBD1 (5 bases). The CDR3 sequence is 13 residues long. V dropped 3 bases and J dropped 3 bases, with 9 bases sitting between them. Germline V gene lookup returns CDR1 ENHRY and CDR2 SYGVKD.

The genes are TRBV19 and TRBJ1-5, with 8 bases lining up with TRBD1. Losses at the gene ends were 5 bases for V and 7 bases for J; bases not matched to a gene: 13. The CDR3 extends over 16 amino acids. CDR1 and CDR2 from the germline V gene are LNHDA and SQIVND (reference sequence). DNA of the CDR3: TGTGCCAGTAGTCCGGGTGCAGGGGGCAGGTGGCAGCCCCAGCATTTT. Protein: CASSPGAGGRWQPQHF.

A single count supports this clone. In nucleotides, the CDR3 is TGTGCCAGCAGTTTTAACAGGGAAAGGGGATCCGAGCAGTACTTC. Protein sequence: CASSFNRERGSEQYF. This chain links TRBV6-6 with TRBJ2-7; possibly TRBD1 for D (6 bases). V was trimmed by 4 bases and J by 6 bases, leaving 19 bases between them. The germline gives CDR1 MNHNY, CDR2 SVGAGI (reference sequence). The CDR3 extends over 15 amino acids.

The chain has TRBV10-1 and TRBJ2-3; 9 nucleotides line up with TRBD1. Looked up from germline, CDR1 is WNHNN and CDR2 is SYGVQD (reference sequence). With 7 bases clipped from V and 5 bases from J, the junction kept 7 bases outside the gene matches. This CDR3 region has 14 residues. CDR3 bases: TGCGCCAGCACCTGGGACAGGGTTATAGATACGCAGTATTTT. Its translation: CASTWDRVIDTQYF.

The chain recombines TRBV18 with TRBJ2-5; D not certain. CDR1 and CDR2 from the germline V gene are KGHSH and LQKENI. This CDR3 has 15 amino acids. Trimming removed 3 bases from V and 5 bases from J, with 16 bases in between. The CDR3 here is CASSPPSEPAETQYF. The CDR3 DNA reads as TGTGCCAGCTCACCCCCGTCCGAGCCCGCGGAGACCCAGTACTTC. The variable domain in full, with the rest retrieved from reference TRBV18 and TRBJ2-5, is NAGVMQNPRHLVRRRGQEARLRCSPMKGHSHVYWYRQLPEEGLKFMVYLQKENIIDESGMPKERFSAEFPKEGPSILRIQQVVRGDSAAYFCASSPPSEPAETQYFGPGTRLLVL.

The V and J genes are TRBV7-3 and TRBJ2-1, with a tentative D call TRBD2 (6 bases). V was clipped by 4 bases and J by 4 bases, with 11 bases between them. Germline assignment: CDR1 SGHTA and CDR2 FQGTGA. CDR3 size: 14 residues. The CDR3 DNA follows: TGTGCCAGCAGCTGGGGACTCGAATACAATGAGCAGTTCTTC. Encoded protein: CASSWGLEYNEQFF.

This chain uses TRBV27 with TRBJ2-7; TRBD2 might be the D (5 bases). Trimming left V 6 bases short and J 2 bases short, with 8 bases between. Germline CDR1 MNHEY, CDR2 SMNVEV (reference sequence). This CDR3 has 12 amino acids. The CDR3 DNA reads as TGTGCCAGCAGGAGGGTTCCCTACGAGCAGTACTTC. Translating it yields CASRRVPYEQYF.

The chain is built from TRBV29-1 and TRBJ2-1; 9 bases fit TRBD2. The CDR3 is 15 residues long. The V gene end was trimmed by 1 base and the J gene end by 4 bases; junction bases not matched to a gene: 5. CDR1 and CDR2 (germline): SQVTM, ANQGSEA. The CDR3 sequence: CSVEGGLAGYNEQFF. DNA of the CDR3: TGCAGCGTTGAAGGGGGGCTAGCGGGGTACAATGAGCAGTTCTTC.

The V call is TRBV6-4, the J call TRBJ2-6; weak D call: TRBD1 (5 bases). This CDR3 comprises 15 residues. V lost 2 bases, J lost 2 bases, and 7 bases lay in between. The germline CDR1 and CDR2 sequences are MRHNA and SNTAGT. In nucleotides, the CDR3 is TGTGCCAGCAGTGACGGACAACCTGGGGCCAACGTCCTGACTTTC. As protein: CASSDGQPGANVLTF.

The V call is TRBV5-6, the J call TRBJ1-4, with D possibly TRBD1 on 5 matching bases. V shed 0 bases and J shed 3 bases, with 9 bases lying between them. Germline V gene lookup returns CDR1 SGHDT and CDR2 YYEEEE. This CDR3 is built from 15 residues. This CDR3 reads CASSLEGKANEKLFF. The CDR3 region has the DNA TGTGCCAGCAGCTTGGAGGGGAAGGCTAATGAAAAACTGTTTTTT.

The chain employs TRBV10-3 and TRBJ2-5; no reliable D call. CDR3 size: 13 residues. CDR1 is ENHRY and CDR2 is SYGVKD in the germline V gene. The ends were cut back, 6 bases at V and 2 bases at J, with 10 bases in the middle. This CDR3 is CAISPNLQETQYF. The CDR3 DNA follows: TGTGCCATCAGCCCCAACCTACAAGAGACCCAGTACTTC.

This chain connects TRBV6-2 or TRBV6-3 to TRBJ2-1; tentative D call: TRBD2 (6 bases). Germline CDR1 is MNHEY and CDR2 is SVGEGT. Trimming stripped 2 bases from V and 4 bases from J, with 21 bases between. This CDR3 region has 18 residues. The CDR3 is CASSYTPKRAGSYNEQFF. CDR3 nucleotide sequence: TGTGCCAGCAGTTACACCCCCAAACGAGCGGGCTCTTACAATGAGCAGTTCTTC.